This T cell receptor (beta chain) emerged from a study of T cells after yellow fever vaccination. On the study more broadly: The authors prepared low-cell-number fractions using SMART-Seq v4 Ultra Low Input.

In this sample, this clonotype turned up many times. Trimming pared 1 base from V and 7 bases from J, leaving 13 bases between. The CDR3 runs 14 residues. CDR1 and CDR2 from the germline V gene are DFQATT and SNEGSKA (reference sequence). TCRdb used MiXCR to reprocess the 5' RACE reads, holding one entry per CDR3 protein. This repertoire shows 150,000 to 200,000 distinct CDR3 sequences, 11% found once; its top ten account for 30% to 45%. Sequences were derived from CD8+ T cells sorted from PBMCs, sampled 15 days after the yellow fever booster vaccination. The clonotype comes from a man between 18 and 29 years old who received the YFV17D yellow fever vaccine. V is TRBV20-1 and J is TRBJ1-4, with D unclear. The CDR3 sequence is CSARGTILGEKLFF. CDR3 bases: TGCAGTGCTAGAGGGACCATCCTCGGTGAAAAACTGTTTTTT.